This T cell receptor beta chain was observed in a study of cytomegalovirus exposure and HLA in healthy donors. Study conclusions and caveats: Follow-up analysis later connected one missense variant in DCLRE1C with trimming of TCR beta V- and J-genes.

About this clone itself: Its cognate antigen is unknown.

The PCR used 60 Vbeta and 13 Jbeta primers. Using immunoSEQ multiplex PCR, the repertoire was profiled, and TCRdb retains in-frame clones only, with some absent. This sample yields over 120,000 clones, of which 75% to 80% are seen a single time; roughly 3.8% belongs to the top ten. The germline gives CDR1 MNHEY, CDR2 SVGAGI. V was clipped by 2 bases and J by 7 bases, with 18 bases between them. The CDR3 runs to 15 residues. Material: PBMCs. The chain links TRBV6-5 to TRBJ2-7; D possibly corresponds to TRBD2 (6 bases). This clonotype was obtained from a male donor in good health and CMV-seronegative. The chain's CDR3 is CASSYDGGVVREQYF. The DNA for the CDR3 is TGTGCCAGCAGTTACGATGGCGGGGTGGTTAGGGAGCAGTACTTC.